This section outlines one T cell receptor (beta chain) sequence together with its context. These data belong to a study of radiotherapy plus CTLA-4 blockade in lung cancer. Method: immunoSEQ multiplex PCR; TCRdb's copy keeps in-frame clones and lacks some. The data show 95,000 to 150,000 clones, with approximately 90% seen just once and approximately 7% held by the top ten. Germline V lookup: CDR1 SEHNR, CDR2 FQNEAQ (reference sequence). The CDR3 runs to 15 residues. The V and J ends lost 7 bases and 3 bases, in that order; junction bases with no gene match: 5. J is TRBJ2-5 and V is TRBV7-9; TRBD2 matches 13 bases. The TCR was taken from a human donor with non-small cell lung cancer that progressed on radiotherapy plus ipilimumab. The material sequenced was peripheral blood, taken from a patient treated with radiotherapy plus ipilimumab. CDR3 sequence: CASTNGLAGEETQYF. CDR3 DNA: TGTGCCAGCACTAACGGACTAGCGGGAGAAGAGACCCAGTACTTC.